One T cell receptor beta chain is described in this entry. Its antigen is unidentified. The data are from a study of monozygotic twins with inflammatory bowel disease. With eight separate reactions per sample, the authors made cDNA. Addition of UMIs with a 6-nucleotide sample barcode was achieved by template switching. TCRdb reprocessed the 5' RACE reads and stores each CDR3 protein as one record, lacking DNA. The sample holds fewer than 550,000 distinct CDR3 sequences. The CDR3 is 13 residues long. Germline V gene data show CDR1 as MNHNY and CDR2 as SVGAGI (reference sequence). Findings and caveats of the study: With others, IBD patients shared fewer clonotypes than healthy twins did, especially with disease activity. Data gave no support to a single strong signal or clonotype associated with IBD.

This clonotype was sampled from a human donor with ulcerative colitis or Crohn's disease, or a healthy co-twin of an affected twin (not recorded which). This sequence joins TRBV6-6 and TRBJ1-5. The sample consisted of blood. The CDR3 is CASRGEGTKPQHF.